This T cell receptor beta chain was documented in a study of shared clonotypes between healthy human individuals. The assay ran at deep level. The repertoire was sequenced with immunoSEQ multiplex PCR; TCRdb's copy has only in-frame clones and lacks some. The sample lists about 110,000 clones; roughly 70% were seen once. Germline CDR1 is SGHVS and CDR2 is FQNEAQ. The CDR3 has 18 residues. V gave up 5 bases and J gave up 0 bases, with 22 bases separating them. This clone was detected a few times. V is TRBV7-8 and J is TRBJ1-1, with D tentatively TRBD1 (5 bases). The receptor's source is a woman in her thirties in good health. Sequencing was carried out using memory CD8+ T cells sorted from blood. The subset denotes: CD45RO+ cells pooled with CCR7-negative TemRA cells. CDR3 amino acids: CASSQPWAGSNMNTEAFF. In nucleotides, the CDR3 is TGTGCCAGCAGCCAGCCCTGGGCAGGGAGCAACATGAACACTGAAGCTTTCTTT.